The sequence of this TCR beta chain was determined in a study of shared clonotypes between healthy human individuals. Across the study: The people who gave samples were a couple of women and three men aged 18 to 49.

The authors loaded 150 to 250 ng DNA, about 30,000 T cell genomes, into sorted-subset replicate PCRs. The assay was immunoSEQ multiplex PCR, and TCRdb's table has in-frame clones only and misses some. The sample yields around 2.5 million clones, 93% seen once. This CDR3 contains 14 residues. From germline, CDR1 is MDHEN and CDR2 SYDVKM. The V end lost 8 bases, the J end lost 8 bases, and 18 bases lay between the germline ends. The origin of this receptor is a man between 18 and 35 years old in good health. Some clones in this sample may be carry-over from other donors' samples. Sequencing was carried out using naive CD4+ T cells from PBMCs. The subset is: CD45RA+ positively selected. The chain uses TRBV28 and TRBJ1-4, with TRBD1 as a possible D gene (5 bases). CDR3 bases: TGTGCCAGCCGAGTCCGGGGCGTCGTGGAAAAACTGTTTTTT. This codes for CASRVRGVVEKLFF.